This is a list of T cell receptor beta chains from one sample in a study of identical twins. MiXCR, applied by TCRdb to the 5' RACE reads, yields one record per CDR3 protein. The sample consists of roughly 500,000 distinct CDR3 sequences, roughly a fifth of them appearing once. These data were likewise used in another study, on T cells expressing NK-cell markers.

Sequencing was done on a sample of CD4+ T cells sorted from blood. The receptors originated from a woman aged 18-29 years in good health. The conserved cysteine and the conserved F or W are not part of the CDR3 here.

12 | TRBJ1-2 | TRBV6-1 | ASSAGRGSGGYT
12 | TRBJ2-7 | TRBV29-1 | SVRQALGAYEQY
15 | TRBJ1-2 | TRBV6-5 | ASSYSLRTASNYGYT
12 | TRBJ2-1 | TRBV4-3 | ASSQAHGRDEQF
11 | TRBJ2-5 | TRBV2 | ASSGVDAETQY
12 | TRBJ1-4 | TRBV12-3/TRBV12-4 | ASTWDILNEKLF
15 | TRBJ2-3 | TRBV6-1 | ASSRSGTSGPGSTQY
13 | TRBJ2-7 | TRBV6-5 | ASSYTDRVSYEQY
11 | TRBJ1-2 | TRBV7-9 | ASSVGIGYGYT
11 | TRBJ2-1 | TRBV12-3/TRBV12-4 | ASRRTSYNEQF
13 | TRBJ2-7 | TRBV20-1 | SARDLLAGRYEQY
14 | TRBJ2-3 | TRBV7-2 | ASSLGTSGRGDTQY
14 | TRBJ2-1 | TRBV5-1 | ASSLETSGGGNEQF
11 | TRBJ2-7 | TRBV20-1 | SAQQVQRYEQY
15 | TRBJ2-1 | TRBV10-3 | AISASAGATSYNEQF
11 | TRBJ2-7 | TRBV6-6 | ASSYLRGYEQY
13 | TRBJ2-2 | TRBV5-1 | ASSLWRGGTGELF
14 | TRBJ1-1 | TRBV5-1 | ASSLAQGGGNTEAF
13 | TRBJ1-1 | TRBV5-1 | ASSPQDRGKTEAF
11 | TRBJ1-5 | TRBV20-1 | SAGRTANQPQH
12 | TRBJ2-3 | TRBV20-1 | SARVPVTPDTQY
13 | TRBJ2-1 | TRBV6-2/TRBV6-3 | ASRPSRDPSNEQF
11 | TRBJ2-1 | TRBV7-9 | ASSPPGLAFQF
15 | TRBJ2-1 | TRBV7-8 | ASSAHQGFGAYNEQF
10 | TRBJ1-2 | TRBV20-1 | SATPRTYGYT
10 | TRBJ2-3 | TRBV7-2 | ASRWGADTQY
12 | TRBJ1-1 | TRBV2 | ASGSVSLNTEAF
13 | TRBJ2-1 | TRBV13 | ASSRRQGLVDEQF
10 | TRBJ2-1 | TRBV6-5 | ASATWGTQQF
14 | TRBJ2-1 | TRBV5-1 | ASSSGPGGTYNEQF
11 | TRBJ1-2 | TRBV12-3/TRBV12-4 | ASSRDNNYGYT
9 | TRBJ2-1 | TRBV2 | ASSEAHEQF
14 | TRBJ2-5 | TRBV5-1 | ASSLNPSRGPETQY